This TCR beta chain was found in a study of blood T cell repertoires in COVID-19. For the study at large: Acute-phase and convalescent COVID-19 samples originated in the United States, Italy and Spain. T cells, B-cell-depleted T cells, or PBMCs provided the cDNA or gDNA that served as material.

Original handling: Estimation of nucleated cell counts was performed using reference gene primer amplification. The table came from immunoSEQ multiplex PCR; TCRdb's copy has only in-frame clones and leaves some out. Clonal size and the V and J genes are those of that table, whereas D and trimming came from the DNA. The sample contains about 50,000 clones, about 90% of which appear only once. The CDR3 is 16 residues long. Germline V gene sequence: CDR1 KGHSH, CDR2 LQKENI. V trimming: 4 bases; J trimming: 4 bases; junction bases outside the gene matches: 6. This TCR was sampled from a human donor in a cohort sampled during active COVID-19. Sequenced material: peripheral blood. The chain carries TRBV18 and TRBJ2-3, with TRBD2 identical over 12 bases. The CDR3 loop reads CASSRETSGSADTQYF. DNA of the CDR3: TGTGCCAGCTCACGAGAGACTAGCGGGAGTGCAGATACGCAGTATTTT.